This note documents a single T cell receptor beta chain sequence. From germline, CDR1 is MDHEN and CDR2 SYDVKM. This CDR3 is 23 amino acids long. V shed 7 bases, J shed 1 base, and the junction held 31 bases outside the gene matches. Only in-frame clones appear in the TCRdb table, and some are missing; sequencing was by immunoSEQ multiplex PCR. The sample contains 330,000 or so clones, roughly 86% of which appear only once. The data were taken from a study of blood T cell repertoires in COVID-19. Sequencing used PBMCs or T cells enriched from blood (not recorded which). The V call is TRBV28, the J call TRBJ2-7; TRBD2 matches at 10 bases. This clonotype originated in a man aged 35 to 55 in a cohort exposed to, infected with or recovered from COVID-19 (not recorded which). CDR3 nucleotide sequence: TGTGCCAGCACCCGGAACGGGGACACCCACGGACGGACTAGCGGAGGACGGTCCTACGAGCAGTACTTC. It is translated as CASTRNGDTHGRTSGGRSYEQYF.